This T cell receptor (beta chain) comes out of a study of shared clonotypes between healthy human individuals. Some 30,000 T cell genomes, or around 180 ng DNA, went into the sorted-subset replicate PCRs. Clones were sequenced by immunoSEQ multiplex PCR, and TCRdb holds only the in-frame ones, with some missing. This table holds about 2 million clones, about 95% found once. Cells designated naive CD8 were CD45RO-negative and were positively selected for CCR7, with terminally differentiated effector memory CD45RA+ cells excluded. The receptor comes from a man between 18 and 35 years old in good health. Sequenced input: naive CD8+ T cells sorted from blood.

The chain's CDR3 is CASSVFGQLGAEAFF. DNA of the CDR3: TGTGCCAGCAGCGTATTCGGGCAGCTTGGGGCTGAAGCTTTCTTT. The chain links TRBV9 to TRBJ1-1; no definite D call. The CDR3 is 15 amino acids. The V gene's germline CDR1 is SGDLS and CDR2 YYNGEE. Trimming left V 1 base short and J 6 bases short, with 16 bases between.